The source of this T cell receptor beta chain is a study of shared clonotypes between healthy human individuals. The CDR3 is made up of 15 amino acids. From germline, CDR1 is SGHDN and CDR2 FVKESK. CD8 cells regarded as naive lacked CD45RO, were positively chosen for CCR7, and omitted terminally differentiated effector memory CD45RA+ cells. The test was conducted at deep level. This table comes from immunoSEQ multiplex PCR, and its TCRdb copy is limited to in-frame clones, with some not included. The sample shows over 2,000,000 clones, about 93% of them seen only once. Points from the study as a whole: Only blood samples were collected, and tissue repertoires likely differ.

A word on this clone: Its target is unknown. One end of the junction varies from germline; a read error may be responsible.

Sequenced material: naive CD8+ T cells from PBMCs. The gene calls are TRBV14 and TRBJ2-5; D is undetermined. This TCR was recovered from a young man in good health. Some clones in this sample may be carry-over from other donors' samples. The CDR3 loop reads CASSQEGWSQEPQYF. The CDR3 DNA sequence: TGTGCCAGCAGCCAAGAGGGATGGTCCCAAGAGCCCCAGTACTTC.